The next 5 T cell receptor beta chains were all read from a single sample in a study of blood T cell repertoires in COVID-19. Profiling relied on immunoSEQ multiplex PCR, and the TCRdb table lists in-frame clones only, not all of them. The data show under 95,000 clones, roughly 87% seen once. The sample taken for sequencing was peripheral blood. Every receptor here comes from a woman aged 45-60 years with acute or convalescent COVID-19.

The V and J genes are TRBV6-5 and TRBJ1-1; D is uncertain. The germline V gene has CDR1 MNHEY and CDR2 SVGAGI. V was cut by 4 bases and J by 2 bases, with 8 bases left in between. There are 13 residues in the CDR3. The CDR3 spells CASSSPGNTEAFF. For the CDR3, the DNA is TGTGCCAGCAGTTCCCCAGGTAACACTGAAGCTTTCTTT.

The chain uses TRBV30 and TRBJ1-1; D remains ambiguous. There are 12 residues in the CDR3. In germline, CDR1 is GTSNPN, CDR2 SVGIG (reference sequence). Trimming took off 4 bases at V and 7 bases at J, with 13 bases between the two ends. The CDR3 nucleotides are TGTGCCTGGAACGCGGAGACTGGTGAAGCTTTCTTT. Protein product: CAWNAETGEAFF.

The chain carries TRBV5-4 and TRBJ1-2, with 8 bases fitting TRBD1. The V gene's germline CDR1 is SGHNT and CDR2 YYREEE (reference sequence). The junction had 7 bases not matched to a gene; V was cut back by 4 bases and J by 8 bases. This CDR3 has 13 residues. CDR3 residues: CASSPDRAGGYTF. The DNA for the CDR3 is TGTGCCAGCAGCCCGGACAGGGCGGGAGGCTACACCTTC.

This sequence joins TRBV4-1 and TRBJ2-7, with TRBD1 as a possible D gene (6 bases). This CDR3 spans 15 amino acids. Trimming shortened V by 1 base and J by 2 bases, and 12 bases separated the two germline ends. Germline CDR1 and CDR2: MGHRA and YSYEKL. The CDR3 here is CASSQGWGPTYEQYF. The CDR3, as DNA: TGCGCCAGCAGCCAAGGGTGGGGGCCCACCTACGAGCAGTACTTC.

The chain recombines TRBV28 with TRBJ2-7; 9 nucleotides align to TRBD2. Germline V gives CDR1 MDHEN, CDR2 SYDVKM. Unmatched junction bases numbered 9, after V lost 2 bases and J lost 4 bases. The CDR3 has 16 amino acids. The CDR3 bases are TGTGCCAGCAGTTTAAGTAGCGGGAGTTCCAAGTACGAGCAGTACTTC. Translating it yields CASSLSSGSSKYEQYF.